These 3 T cell receptor beta chains came from one sample sequenced in a study of T cell clonality in common variable immunodeficiency. Regarding the study as a whole: Common variable immunodeficiency TCR beta sequences reportedly had fewer deletions and N-nucleotide insertions.

These TCRs are of unknown antigen specificity. Assay used: immunoSEQ multiplex PCR; TCRdb lists only in-frame clones, some missing. The sample gives 25,000 to 30,000 clones, none seen only once, and the top ten clones hold approximately 3.1%. Input material: peripheral blood mononuclear cells. The receptors were sampled from a human donor with common variable immunodeficiency.

This clone was counted ten times or more. The sequenced fragment ends 3 residues before the CDR3 boundary, so the rest is inferred from the germline J gene. The chain combines TRBV10-3 with TRBJ2-5; the D gene is possibly TRBD2 (6 bases). Trimming removed 5 bases from V and 7 bases from J, with 14 bases in between. CDR1 and CDR2 from the germline V gene are ENHRY and SYGVKD. The CDR3 totals 13 residues. Partial CDR3 DNA: TGTGCCATCAGTCTAGCCTTGGAGGGGACC. This translates into CAISLALEGT. The entire CDR3 sequence reads CAISLALEGTQYF.

This clone was recorded at least ten times. The CDR3 is cut off 3 residues early in the read; its end comes from the germline J gene. This chain joins TRBV5-1 and TRBJ1-4; maybe TRBD1 (6 bases). V lost 3 bases to trimming and J lost 8 bases, with 14 bases between them. Germline V CDR1 and CDR2: SGHRS, YFSETQ. This CDR3 has 14 residues. The CDR3 spells CASSSEGGREKLFF. CDR3 DNA (partial): TGCGCCAGCAGCTCCGAGGGGGGGCGCGAAAAA.

By frequency in the sample, this clone is medium-sized. The read terminates 3 residues before the CDR3 end, so the remaining end is supplied by the germline J gene. The chain uses TRBV20-1 and TRBJ1-6; no reliable D call. The CDR3 totals 15 residues. V dropped 6 bases and J dropped 0 bases, with 12 bases sitting between them. Germline V CDR1 and CDR2: DFQATT, SNEGSKA (reference sequence). Here the CDR3 reads CSALTRSSYNSPLHF. The DNA read from the CDR3 is TGCAGTGCCCTTACTAGGAGCTCCTATAATTCACCC.